The source of this TCR beta chain is a study of control samples from healthy donors and cancer patients. Trimming stripped 5 bases from V and 0 bases from J, with 11 bases between. Germline loops: CDR1 LNHDA, CDR2 SQIVND (reference sequence). This CDR3 is built from 15 residues. The data were produced by immunoSEQ multiplex PCR, yet TCRdb's version contains in-frame clones alone and is incomplete. The sample has about 49,000 clones, roughly 92% seen once. Material for sequencing was PBMCs. This clonotype originated in a man in his thirties or forties with colorectal cancer. The chain links TRBV19 to TRBJ1-5, with D tentatively TRBD1 (5 bases). The CDR3, as DNA: TGTGCCAGTAGTTCCTCGGGGGTTAGCAATCAGCCCCAGCATTTT. It codes for CASSSSGVSNQPQHF.